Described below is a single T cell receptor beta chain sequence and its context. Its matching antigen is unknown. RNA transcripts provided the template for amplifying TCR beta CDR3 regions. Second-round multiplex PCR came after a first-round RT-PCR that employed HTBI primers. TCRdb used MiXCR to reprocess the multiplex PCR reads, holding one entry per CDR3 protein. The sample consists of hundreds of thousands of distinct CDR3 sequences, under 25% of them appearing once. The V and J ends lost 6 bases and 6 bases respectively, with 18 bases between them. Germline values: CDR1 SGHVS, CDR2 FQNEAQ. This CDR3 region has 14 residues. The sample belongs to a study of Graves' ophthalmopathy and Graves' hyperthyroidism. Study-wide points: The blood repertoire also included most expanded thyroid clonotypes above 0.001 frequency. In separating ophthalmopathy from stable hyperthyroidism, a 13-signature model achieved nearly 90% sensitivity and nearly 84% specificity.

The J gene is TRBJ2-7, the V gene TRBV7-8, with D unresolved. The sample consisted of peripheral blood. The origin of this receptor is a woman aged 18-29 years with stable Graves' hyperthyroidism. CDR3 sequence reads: CASSEAGSPSEQYF. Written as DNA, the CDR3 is TGTGCCAGCAGTGAAGCAGGCTCCCCCAGCGAGCAGTACTTC. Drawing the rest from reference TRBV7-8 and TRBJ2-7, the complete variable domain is GAGVSQSPRYKVAKRGQDVALRCDPISGHVSLFWYQQALGQGPEFLTYFQNEAQLDKSGLPSDRFFAERPEGSVSTLKIQRTQQEDSAVYLCASSEAGSPSEQYFGPGTRLTVT.